The 25 T cell receptor beta chains given below trace back to one sample, sequenced in a study of CD8 T cells in Susac syndrome. The authors reverse transcribed roughly 0.45 to 1 ug RNA with random hexamers. Each CDR3 protein is one row after TCRdb ran MiXCR on the immunoSEQ multiplex PCR reads. Among tens of thousands of distinct CDR3 sequences listed, 85% to 95% were seen once. The sequenced sample consisted of CD8+ T cells from PBMCs. These receptors all stem from a human donor in good health.

The CDR3 DNA reads TGCGCCAGCAGCTCTGGGCTAGCGGGGGACTACGAGCAGTACTTC. This codes for CASSSGLAGDYEQYF. The rearrangement links TRBV4-1 to TRBJ2-7; 10 bases fit TRBD2. J was trimmed by 3 bases and V by 5 bases; bases with no gene match: 7. CDR3 length: 15 residues. Looked up from germline, CDR1 is MGHRA and CDR2 is YSYEKL.

The chain carries TRBV7-8 and TRBJ2-1, with 11 bases aligning to TRBD2. This CDR3 comprises 16 residues. J was trimmed by 9 bases and V by 1 base; bases with no gene match: 8. Germline CDR1 is SGHVS and CDR2 is FQNEAQ. This CDR3 is CASSLELAGGWSEQFF. DNA for the CDR3: TGTGCCAGCAGCTTAGAGCTAGCGGGGGGATGGAGTGAGCAGTTCTTC.

The chain combines TRBV30 with TRBJ1-1; 9 nucleotides align to TRBD1. The germline V gene has CDR1 GTSNPN and CDR2 SVGIG (reference sequence). The CDR3 covers 13 residues. J lost 6 bases, V lost 3 bases, and 5 bases had no gene match. The CDR3 loop reads CAWSRQGDAEAFF. The CDR3 DNA is TGTGCCTGGAGCCGACAGGGGGACGCTGAAGCTTTCTTT.

The CDR3 DNA is TGTGCCAGCAGCTTATTGGGGCAGTCTTCGGAGACCCAGTACTTC. Its protein is CASSLLGQSSETQYF. The chain links TRBV7-9 to TRBJ2-5; a weak D match, TRBD1 (5 bases). V lost 2 bases, J lost 5 bases, and 15 bases lay in between. The germline V gene encodes CDR1 SEHNR and CDR2 FQNEAQ (reference sequence). This CDR3 contains 15 residues.

This sequence joins TRBV19 and TRBJ2-7; maybe TRBD2 (5 bases). From germline, CDR1 is LNHDA and CDR2 SQIVND (reference sequence). There are 13 residues in the CDR3. Trimming removed 4 bases at V and 0 bases at J, with 7 bases between. The CDR3 coding sequence is TGTGCCAGTAGTAGTGGGAGCTCCTACGAGCAGTACTTC. Its translation is CASSSGSSYEQYF.

The chain employs TRBV24-1 and TRBJ2-4; weak D call: TRBD1 (6 bases). This CDR3 has 15 residues. Germline-derived CDR1 and CDR2 are KGHDR and SFDVKD. Deletions cut 2 bases from V and 4 bases from J, with 11 bases between. CDR3 bases: TGTGCCACCAGTGATTCAAGGACAGAGAAAAACATTCAGTACTTC. Protein: CATSDSRTEKNIQYF.

In this sample, this clonotype turned up a few times. The chain uses TRBV7-6 and TRBJ1-5; D gene unclear. Trimming took off 5 bases at V and 4 bases at J, with 9 bases between the two ends. The germline gives CDR1 SGHVS, CDR2 FNYEAQ. This CDR3 region has 13 residues. This chain's CDR3 is CASSRGENQPQHF. CDR3 DNA: TGTGCCAGCAGCCGCGGGGAAAATCAGCCCCAGCATTTT.

This sequence joins TRBV28 and TRBJ2-3; D ambiguous. CDR1 is MDHEN, CDR2 SYDVKM, per germline. The CDR3 is 13 residues long. Trimming took 5 bases from V and 5 from J, leaving 11 bases between them. The CDR3 loop is CASSGVVEDTQYF. CDR3 nucleotide sequence: TGTGCCAGCAGTGGGGTGGTAGAAGATACGCAGTATTTT.

J is TRBJ1-1 and V is TRBV4-1, with a tentative D call TRBD1 (6 bases). In germline, CDR1 is MGHRA, CDR2 YSYEKL. The V end lost 2 bases, the J end lost 5 bases, and 21 bases lay between the germline ends. The CDR3 sequence is 17 residues long. As DNA, the CDR3 is TGCGCCAGCAGCCAATCTATTCCGGGACTCCAGGGGACTGAAGCTTTCTTT. It codes for CASSQSIPGLQGTEAFF.

DNA of the CDR3: TGTGCCAGCAGCGAGGGGTACTACAATGAGCAGTTCTTC. It translates to CASSEGYYNEQFF. The V call is TRBV6-2 or TRBV6-3, the J call TRBJ2-1, with D perhaps being TRBD1 or TRBD2 (5 bases each). This CDR3 is 13 amino acids long. The germline CDR1 and CDR2 sequences are MNHEY and SVGEGT. V was trimmed by 6 bases and J by 3 bases, leaving 9 bases between them.

This sequence joins TRBV7-8 and TRBJ2-1; 14 bases align to TRBD2. V gave up 4 bases and J gave up 0 bases; unmatched junction bases: 8. The CDR3 runs to 19 residues. Germline lookup yields CDR1 SGHVS and CDR2 FQNEAQ. The CDR3 region is CASSYGLAGGPSSYNEQFF. The CDR3 DNA sequence: TGTGCCAGCAGCTACGGACTAGCGGGGGGACCGAGCTCCTACAATGAGCAGTTCTTC.

The V gene is TRBV29-1, the J gene TRBJ2-1; 7 positions match TRBD1. This CDR3 comprises 15 residues. In germline, CDR1 is SQVTM, CDR2 ANQGSEA. J gave up 8 bases and V 1 base, and 11 bases lay outside the gene matches. The CDR3 DNA sequence: TGCAGCGTTGAAGCGCCCGGGACAGTCCTTGATGAGCAGTTCTTC. It encodes CSVEAPGTVLDEQFF.

This chain joins TRBV6-1 and TRBJ1-1, with 8 bases identical to TRBD1. The CDR3 sequence is 15 residues long. V was clipped by 6 bases and J by 3 bases; unmatched bases: 9. The V gene's germline CDR1 is MNHNS and CDR2 SASEGT. The CDR3 reads CASRGPDRDYTEAFF. The CDR3 region has the DNA TGTGCCAGCAGAGGCCCGGACAGGGACTACACTGAAGCTTTCTTT.

J is TRBJ2-5 and V is TRBV12-3 or TRBV12-4; 10 positions agree with TRBD2. The CDR3 is made up of 15 amino acids. Germline trimming cut 6 bases from V and 4 bases from J; bases unmatched to any gene: 8. This chain's CDR3 is CASSPPGLAVETQYF. The CDR3 bases are TGTGCCAGCAGCCCACCCGGACTAGCGGTAGAGACCCAGTACTTC.

The V and J genes are TRBV29-1 and TRBJ1-2; 7 bases line up with TRBD1. CDR1 SQVTM and CDR2 ANQGSEA come from the germline V gene. V trimming: 7 bases; J trimming: 3 bases; junction bases outside the gene matches: 5. This CDR3 comprises 12 residues. This CDR3 is CSEGGTDYGYTF. The CDR3, as DNA: TGCAGCGAGGGGGGGACAGACTATGGCTACACCTTC.

DNA of the CDR3: TGTGCCAGCAGTTTAACGAGGGTCCCATCCTACGAGCAGTACTTC. The encoded protein is CASSLTRVPSYEQYF. The chain links TRBV27 to TRBJ2-7, with D perhaps matching TRBD2 (5 bases). CDR1 MNHEY and CDR2 SMNVEV come from the germline V gene (reference sequence). The CDR3 is made up of 15 amino acids. Trimming stripped 2 bases from V and 1 base from J, with 12 bases between.

The chain uses TRBV4-1 and TRBJ2-2, with 10 bases aligning to TRBD1. Per the germline V gene, CDR1 is MGHRA and CDR2 is YSYEKL. V lost 4 bases and J lost 1; bases outside the gene matches: 6. The CDR3 sequence is 17 residues long. The CDR3 DNA sequence: TGCGCCAGCAGCCCGCTTGGACAGGGGGGGAACACCGGGGAGCTGTTTTTT. Amino acid sequence: CASSPLGQGGNTGELFF.

The chain joins TRBV18 to TRBJ1-2; tentative D call: TRBD1 (5 bases). The CDR3 loop spans 16 amino acids. Germline CDR1 and CDR2: KGHSH and LQKENI. Trimming removed 3 bases from V and 3 bases from J, with 17 bases in between. CDR3 sequence reads: CASSPAGRGLYYGYTF. The CDR3, as DNA: TGTGCCAGCTCACCGGCAGGGAGGGGACTATACTATGGCTACACCTTC.

V is TRBV7-8 and J is TRBJ1-1, with a possible D match to TRBD1 (5 bases). CDR3 size: 19 residues. The ends were cut back, 0 bases at V and 0 bases at J, with 20 bases in the middle. CDR1 and CDR2 from the germline V gene are SGHVS and FQNEAQ. The CDR3 DNA follows: TGTGCCAGCAGCTTAGCACTCGGGAAGGGGATAGATTTGAACACTGAAGCTTTCTTT. Translating it yields CASSLALGKGIDLNTEAFF.

The chain employs TRBV5-5 and TRBJ2-1; tentative D call: TRBD1 (7 bases). V lost 7 bases to trimming and J lost 5 bases, with 10 bases between them. This CDR3 has 12 residues. CDR1 and CDR2 (germline): SGHKS, YYEKEE (reference sequence). CDR3 loop: CASSRGDNEQFF. In nucleotides, the CDR3 is TGTGCCAGCTCCAGGGGGGACAATGAGCAGTTCTTC.

This clonotype came up a few times. The chain uses TRBV27 and TRBJ2-7; 7 bases map to TRBD2. The CDR3 sequence is 14 residues long. The germline V gene has CDR1 MNHEY and CDR2 SMNVEV (reference sequence). Losses at the gene ends were 3 bases for V and 5 bases for J; bases not matched to a gene: 7. The CDR3 loop reads CASSFVGSGDEQYF. The CDR3 DNA reads TGTGCCAGCAGTTTTGTAGGCAGCGGGGACGAGCAGTACTTC.

V is TRBV2 and J is TRBJ2-7; TRBD1 aligns across 7 bases. Germline assignment: CDR1 SNHLY and CDR2 FYNNEI. The trim removed 8 bases at V and 12 bases at J, leaving 7 bases unmatched. The CDR3 length is 10 residues. The CDR3 is CASDRTGRYF. The CDR3 DNA sequence: TGTGCCAGCGATCGGACAGGACGGTACTTC.

This chain uses TRBV6-5 with TRBJ2-7; 10 positions agree with TRBD1. Germline values: CDR1 MNHEY, CDR2 SVGAGI. The CDR3 is 14 residues long. V trimming: 5 bases; J trimming: 2 bases; junction bases outside the gene matches: 3. The CDR3: CASSTGTGAYEQYF. DNA of the CDR3: TGTGCCAGCAGTACGGGGACAGGGGCCTACGAGCAGTACTTC.

The chain recombines TRBV6-1 with TRBJ1-5; D unresolved. The CDR3 covers 17 residues. V shed 2 bases and J shed 3 bases, with 17 bases lying between them. Germline V gives CDR1 MNHNS, CDR2 SASEGT. Here the CDR3 reads CASSEREIGIDNQPQHF. The DNA for the CDR3 is TGTGCCAGCAGTGAACGCGAAATAGGGATAGACAATCAGCCCCAGCATTTT.

This rearrangement joins TRBV6-4 to TRBJ2-1; 9 bases match TRBD1. Unmatched junction bases numbered 6, after V lost 2 bases and J lost 7 bases. The CDR3 covers 15 residues. CDR1 and CDR2 from the germline V gene are MRHNA and SNTAGT. The CDR3 region has the DNA TGTGCCAGCAGTGACACCGGGACAGGGAAGAATGAGCAGTTCTTC. This codes for CASSDTGTGKNEQFF.